This T cell receptor beta chain was recovered during a study of blood T cell repertoires in COVID-19. Authors' analysis steps: From reference gene primer amplification, estimates of nucleated cell counts were derived. Here immunoSEQ multiplex PCR was the method, and the copy in TCRdb shows in-frame clones only, minus some. V, J and clone size are those of that table, while D and trimming were read from the DNA. The table shows hundreds of thousands of clones, with 86% occurring only once. A few counts support this clone. The sample has other DNA sequences that encode this CDR3 too. The receptor was derived from a woman in her forties or fifties in a cohort exposed to, infected with or recovered from COVID-19 (not recorded which). The specimen was PBMCs or T cells enriched from blood (not recorded which).

Here the CDR3 reads CASRGQGAGTTEAFF. The CDR3 DNA follows: TGTGCCAGCAGAGGACAGGGGGCAGGGACCACTGAAGCTTTCTTT. The chain recombines TRBV6-5 with TRBJ1-1; TRBD1 matches at 11 bases. From germline, CDR1 is MNHEY and CDR2 SVGAGI. V shed 6 bases and J 4 bases; nucleotides not matched to a gene: 7. This CDR3 spans 15 amino acids.